The 3 T cell receptor beta chains reported below all come from one sample, sequenced in a study of human T cells and chemical hapten exposure. One entry per CDR3 protein results from TCRdb running MiXCR on the RACE reads. This table holds about 81,000 distinct CDR3 sequences, roughly 7.2% found once. The time point here: patch test 1, 2 weeks after DPC sensitization. Treatment indicated: therapeutic diphenylcyclopropenone sensitization with weekly scalp DPC. This specimen consisted of whole blood, obtained in connection with sensitization to the hapten diphenylcyclopropenone (DPC). The receptor set was obtained from a woman aged 25 to 39 with alopecia areata. Some clones in this sample may be carry-over from other donors' samples.

In this sample, this clonotype turned up a few times. The J gene is TRBJ2-5, the V gene TRBV2; D is possibly TRBD1 (5 bases). The germline CDR1 and CDR2 sequences are SNHLY and FYNNEI. This CDR3 has 15 residues. V was trimmed by 7 bases and J by 4 bases, leaving 19 bases between them. CDR3 nucleotide sequence: TGTGCCAGCACTAGAGACCCAGGGAAGGGAGAGACCCAGTACTTC. It is translated as CASTRDPGKGETQYF.

The sample holds many counts of this clonotype. This chain uses TRBV20-1 with TRBJ2-7, with D tentatively TRBD1 (5 bases). Trimming removed 2 bases from V and 1 base from J, with 12 bases in between. The CDR3 is 14 residues long. Germline V gives CDR1 DFQATT, CDR2 SNEGSKA (reference sequence). The CDR3 DNA follows: TGCAGTGCTAGAAGTCCCAGGGATTCCTACGAGCAGTACTTC. This gives the protein CSARSPRDSYEQYF.

About this clonotype: A much larger clone lies a single base off, so this may be a read error. The V and J genes are TRBV20-1 and TRBJ1-2; tentative D call: TRBD1 (5 bases). In germline, CDR1 is DFQATT, CDR2 SNEGSKA (reference sequence). This CDR3 contains 12 residues. The CDR3 here is CSARDQGYGYIF. Written as DNA, the CDR3 is TGCAGTGCTAGAGATCAGGGTTATGGCTACATCTTC.